This T cell receptor beta chain was identified in a study of CD8 T cells in ankylosing spondylitis. Per germline, CDR1 KGHSH and CDR2 LQKENI. Trimming cost V 3 bases and J 2 bases, with 7 bases left between them. There are 14 residues in the CDR3. General observations from the study: Among TCR beta sequences, a motif of several highly homologous variants appeared characteristic of ankylosing spondylitis blood.

This clonotype was picked up many times. The antigen is not known. TCRdb recomputed calls from the 5' RACE reads with MiXCR, one row per CDR3 protein. Among about 240,000 distinct CDR3 sequences listed, over 9.5% were seen once. The V gene is TRBV18, the J gene TRBJ2-2; D is unclear. This sequence was found in a male donor with ankylosing spondylitis or in good health (not recorded which). The sequencing sample was made of blood, either unsorted or a sorted T cell fraction (not recorded which). CDR3 sequence (DNA): TGTGCCAGCTCACCGATGCCCAACACCGGGGAGCTGTTTTTT. This translates into CASSPMPNTGELFF. The whole variable domain, filled in from reference TRBV18 and TRBJ2-2, reads NAGVMQNPRHLVRRRGQEARLRCSPMKGHSHVYWYRQLPEEGLKFMVYLQKENIIDESGMPKERFSAEFPKEGPSILRIQQVVRGDSAAYFCASSPMPNTGELFFGEGSRLTVL.